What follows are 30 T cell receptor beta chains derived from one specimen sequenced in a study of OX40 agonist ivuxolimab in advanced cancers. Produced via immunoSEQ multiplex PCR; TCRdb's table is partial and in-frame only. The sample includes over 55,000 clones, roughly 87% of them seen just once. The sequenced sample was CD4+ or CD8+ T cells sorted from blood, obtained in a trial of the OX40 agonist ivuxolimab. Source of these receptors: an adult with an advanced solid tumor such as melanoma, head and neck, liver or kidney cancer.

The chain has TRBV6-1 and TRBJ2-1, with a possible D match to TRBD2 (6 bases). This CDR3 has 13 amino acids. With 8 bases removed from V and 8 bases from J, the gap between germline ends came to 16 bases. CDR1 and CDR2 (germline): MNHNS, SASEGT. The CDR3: CASGGWDVDEQFF. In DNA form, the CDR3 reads TGTGCCAGCGGGGGGTGGGACGTCGATGAGCAGTTCTTC.

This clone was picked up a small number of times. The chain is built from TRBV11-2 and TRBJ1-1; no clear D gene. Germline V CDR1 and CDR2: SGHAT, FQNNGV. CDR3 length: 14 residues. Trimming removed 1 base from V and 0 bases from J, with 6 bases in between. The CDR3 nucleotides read TGTGCCAGCAGCTTAGTAGTGCTGAACACTGAAGCTTTCTTT. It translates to CASSLVVLNTEAFF.

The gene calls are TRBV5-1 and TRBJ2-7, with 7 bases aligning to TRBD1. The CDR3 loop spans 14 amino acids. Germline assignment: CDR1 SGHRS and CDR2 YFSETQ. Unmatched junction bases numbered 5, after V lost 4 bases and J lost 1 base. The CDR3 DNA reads TGCGCCAGCAGCCCGGACAGGATTTCCTACGAGCAGTACTTC. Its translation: CASSPDRISYEQYF.

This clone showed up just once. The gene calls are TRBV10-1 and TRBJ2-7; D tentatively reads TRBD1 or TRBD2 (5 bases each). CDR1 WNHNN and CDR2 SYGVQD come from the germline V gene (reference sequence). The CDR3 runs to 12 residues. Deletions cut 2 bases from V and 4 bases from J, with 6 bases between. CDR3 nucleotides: TGCGCCAGCAGTGAGGGGGGATACGAGCAGTACTTC. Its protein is CASSEGGYEQYF.

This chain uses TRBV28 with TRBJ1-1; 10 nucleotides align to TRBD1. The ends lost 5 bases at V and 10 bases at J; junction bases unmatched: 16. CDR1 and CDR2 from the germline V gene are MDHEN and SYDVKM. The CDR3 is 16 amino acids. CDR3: CASSLHGTGAIRGAFF. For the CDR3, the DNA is TGTGCCAGCAGTCTACACGGGACAGGGGCGATCAGGGGAGCTTTCTTT. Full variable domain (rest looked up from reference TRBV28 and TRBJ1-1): DVKVTQSSRYLVKRTGEKVFLECVQDMDHENMFWYRQDPGLGLRLIYFSYDVKMKEKGDIPEGYSVSREKKERFSLILESASTNQTSMYLCASSLHGTGAIRGAFFGQGTRLTVV.

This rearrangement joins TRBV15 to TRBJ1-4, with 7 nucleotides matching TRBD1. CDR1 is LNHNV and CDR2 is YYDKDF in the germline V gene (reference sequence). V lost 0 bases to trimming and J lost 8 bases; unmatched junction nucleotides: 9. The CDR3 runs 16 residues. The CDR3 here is CATSRERDRRKEKLFF. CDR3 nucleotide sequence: TGTGCCACCAGCAGAGAGAGGGACAGAAGGAAAGAAAAACTGTTTTTT.

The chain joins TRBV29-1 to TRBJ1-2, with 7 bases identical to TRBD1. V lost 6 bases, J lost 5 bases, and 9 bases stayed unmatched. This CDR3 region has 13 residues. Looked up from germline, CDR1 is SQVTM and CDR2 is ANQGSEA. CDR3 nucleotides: TGCAGCGTCGGGGACAGCCCAGGGTATGGCTACACCTTC. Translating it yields CSVGDSPGYGYTF.

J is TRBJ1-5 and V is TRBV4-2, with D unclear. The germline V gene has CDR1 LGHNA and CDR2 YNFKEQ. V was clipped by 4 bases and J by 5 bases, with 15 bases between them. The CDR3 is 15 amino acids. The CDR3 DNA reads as TGTGCCAGCAGCCCCCACTCGGACGCCTATCAGCCCCAGCATTTT. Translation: CASSPHSDAYQPQHF.

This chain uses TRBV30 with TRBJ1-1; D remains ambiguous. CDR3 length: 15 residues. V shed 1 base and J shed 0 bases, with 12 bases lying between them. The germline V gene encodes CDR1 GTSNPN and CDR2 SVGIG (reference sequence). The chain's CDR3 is CAWSGSREMNTEAFF. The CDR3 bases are TGTGCCTGGAGTGGATCCCGGGAAATGAACACTGAAGCTTTCTTT.

The CDR3 coding sequence is TGTGCCAGCAGCTTAAGTAAGGGGGGCAGTACCTCCTACGAGCAGTACTTC. It specifies CASSLSKGGSTSYEQYF. V usage is TRBV7-9 and J usage is TRBJ2-7; TRBD1 or TRBD2 may be the D gene (6 bases each). Germline lookup yields CDR1 SEHNR and CDR2 FQNEAQ (reference sequence). There are 17 residues in the CDR3. V lost 2 bases and J 0 bases, leaving 17 bases between the germline ends. The complete variable domain, with remaining parts taken from reference TRBV7-9 and TRBJ2-7, reads DTGVSQNPRHKITKRGQNVTFRCDPISEHNRLYWYRQTLGQGPEFLTYFQNEAQLEKSRLLSDRFSAERPKGSFSTLEIQRTEQGDSAMYLCASSLSKGGSTSYEQYFGPGTRLTVT.

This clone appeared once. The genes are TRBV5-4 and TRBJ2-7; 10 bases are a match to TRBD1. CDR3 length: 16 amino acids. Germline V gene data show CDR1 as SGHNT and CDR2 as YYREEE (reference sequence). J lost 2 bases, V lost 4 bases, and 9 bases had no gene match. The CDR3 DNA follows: TGTGCCAGCAGCGTCGCCGGGACAGGGGCAACCTACGAGCAGTACTTC. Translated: CASSVAGTGATYEQYF.

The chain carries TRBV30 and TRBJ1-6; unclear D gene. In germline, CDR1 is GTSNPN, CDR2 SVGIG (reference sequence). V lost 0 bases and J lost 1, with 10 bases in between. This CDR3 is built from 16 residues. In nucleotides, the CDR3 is TGTGCCTGGAGTGTGCTTCCCCGGTCCTATAATTCACCCCTCCACTTT. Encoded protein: CAWSVLPRSYNSPLHF. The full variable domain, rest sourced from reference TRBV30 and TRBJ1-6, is SQTIHQWPATLVQPVGSPLSLECTVEGTSNPNLYWYRQAAGRGLQLLFYSVGIGQISSEVPQNLSASRPQDRQFILSSKKLLLSDSGFYLCAWSVLPRSYNSPLHFGNGTRLTVT.

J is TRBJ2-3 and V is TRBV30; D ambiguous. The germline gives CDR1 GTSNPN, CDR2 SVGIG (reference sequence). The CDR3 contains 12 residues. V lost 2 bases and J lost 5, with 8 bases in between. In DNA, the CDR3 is TGTGCCTGGAGTCCGCTCAAAGATACGCAGTATTTT. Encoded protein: CAWSPLKDTQYF.

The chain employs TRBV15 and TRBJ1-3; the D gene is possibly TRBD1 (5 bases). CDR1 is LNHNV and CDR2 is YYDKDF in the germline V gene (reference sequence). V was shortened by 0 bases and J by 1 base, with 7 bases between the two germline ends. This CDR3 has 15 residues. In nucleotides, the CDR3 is TGTGCCACCAGCAGAGACGGGACTTCTGGAAACACCATATATTTT. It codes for CATSRDGTSGNTIYF.

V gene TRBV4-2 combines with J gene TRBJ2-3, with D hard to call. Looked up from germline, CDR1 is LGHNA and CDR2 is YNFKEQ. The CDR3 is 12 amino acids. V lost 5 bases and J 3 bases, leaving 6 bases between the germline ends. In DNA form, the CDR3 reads TGTGCCAGCAGCTTGCGAACAGATACGCAGTATTTT. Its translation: CASSLRTDTQYF.

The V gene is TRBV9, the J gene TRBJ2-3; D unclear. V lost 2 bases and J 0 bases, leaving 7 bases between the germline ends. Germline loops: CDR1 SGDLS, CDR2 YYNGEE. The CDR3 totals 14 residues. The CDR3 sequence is CASSVEPSTDTQYF. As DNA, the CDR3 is TGTGCCAGCAGCGTCGAACCGAGCACAGATACGCAGTATTTT. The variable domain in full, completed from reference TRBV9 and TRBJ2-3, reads DSGVTQTPKHLITATGQRVTLRCSPRSGDLSVYWYQQSLDQGLQFLIQYYNGEERAKGNILERFSAQQFPDLHSELNLSSLELGDSALYFCASSVEPSTDTQYFGPGTRLTVL.

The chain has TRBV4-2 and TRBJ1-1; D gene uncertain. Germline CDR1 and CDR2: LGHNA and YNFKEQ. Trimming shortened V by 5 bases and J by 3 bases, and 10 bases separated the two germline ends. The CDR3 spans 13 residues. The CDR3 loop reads CASSLQVDTEAFF. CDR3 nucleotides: TGTGCCAGCAGCTTGCAGGTCGACACTGAAGCTTTCTTT.

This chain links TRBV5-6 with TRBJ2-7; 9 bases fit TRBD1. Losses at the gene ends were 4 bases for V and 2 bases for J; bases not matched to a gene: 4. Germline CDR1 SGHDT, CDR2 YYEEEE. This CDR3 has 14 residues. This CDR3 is CASSEGQGAYEQYF. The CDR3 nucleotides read TGTGCCAGCAGCGAGGGACAGGGAGCCTACGAGCAGTACTTC.

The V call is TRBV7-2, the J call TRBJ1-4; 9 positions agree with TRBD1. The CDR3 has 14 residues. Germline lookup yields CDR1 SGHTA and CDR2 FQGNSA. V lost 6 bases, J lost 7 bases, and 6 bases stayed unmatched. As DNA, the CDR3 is TGTGCCAGCAGTTCGGACAGGGGTGGTGAAAAACTGTTTTTT. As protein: CASSSDRGGEKLFF.

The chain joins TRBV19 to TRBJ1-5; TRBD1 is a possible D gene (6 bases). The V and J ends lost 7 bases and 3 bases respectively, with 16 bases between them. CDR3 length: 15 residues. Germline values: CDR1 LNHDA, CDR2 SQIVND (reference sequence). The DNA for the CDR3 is TGTGCCAGTACCCCGACAGGATTCTACAATCAGCCCCAGCATTTT. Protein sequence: CASTPTGFYNQPQHF.

In DNA form, the CDR3 reads TGTGCCAGTAGTATAGCGGATGAGCAGTTCTTC. Translating it yields CASSIADEQFF. The chain carries TRBV19 and TRBJ2-1; D is undetermined. The CDR3 spans 11 residues. Germline V CDR1 and CDR2: LNHDA, SQIVND (reference sequence). V lost 1 base and J lost 8, with 3 bases in between.

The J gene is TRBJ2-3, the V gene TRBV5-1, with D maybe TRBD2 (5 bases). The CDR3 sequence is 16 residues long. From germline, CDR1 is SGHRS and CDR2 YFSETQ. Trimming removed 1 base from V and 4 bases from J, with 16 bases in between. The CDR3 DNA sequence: TGCGCCAGCAGCTTGTCATCCTCGAGCGGATCAGATACGCAGTATTTT. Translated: CASSLSSSSGSDTQYF.

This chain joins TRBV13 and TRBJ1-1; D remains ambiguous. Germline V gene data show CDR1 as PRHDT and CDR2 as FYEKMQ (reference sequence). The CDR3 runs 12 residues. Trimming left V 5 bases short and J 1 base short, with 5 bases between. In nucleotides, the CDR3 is TGTGCCAGCAGCCCCAGGAACACTGAAGCTTTCTTT. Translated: CASSPRNTEAFF.

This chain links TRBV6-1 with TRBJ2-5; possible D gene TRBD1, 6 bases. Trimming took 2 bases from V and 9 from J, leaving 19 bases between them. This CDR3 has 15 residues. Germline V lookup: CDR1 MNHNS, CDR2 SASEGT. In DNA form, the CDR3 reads TGTGCCAGCAGTGAATCTTCCGGGACAAACGGGGCCCAGTACTTC. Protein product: CASSESSGTNGAQYF.

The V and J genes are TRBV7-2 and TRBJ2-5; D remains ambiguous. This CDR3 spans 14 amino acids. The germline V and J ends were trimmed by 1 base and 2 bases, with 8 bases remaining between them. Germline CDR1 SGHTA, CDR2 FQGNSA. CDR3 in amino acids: CASSLGTRQETQYF. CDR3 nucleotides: TGTGCCAGCAGCTTAGGGACCAGACAAGAGACCCAGTACTTC.

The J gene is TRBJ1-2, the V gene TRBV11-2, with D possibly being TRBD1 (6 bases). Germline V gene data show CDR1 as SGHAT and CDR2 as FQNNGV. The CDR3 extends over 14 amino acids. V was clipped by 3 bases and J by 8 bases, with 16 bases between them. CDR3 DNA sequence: TGTGCCAGCAGCTTTACCTTACAGGGTGGCGGCTACACCTTC. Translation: CASSFTLQGGGYTF.

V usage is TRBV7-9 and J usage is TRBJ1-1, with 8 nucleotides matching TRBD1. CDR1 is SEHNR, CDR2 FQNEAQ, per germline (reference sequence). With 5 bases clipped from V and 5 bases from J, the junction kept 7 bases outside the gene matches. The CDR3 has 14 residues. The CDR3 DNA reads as TGTGCCAGCAGCGACCGGACAGGGCGGACTGAAGCTTTCTTT. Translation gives CASSDRTGRTEAFF.

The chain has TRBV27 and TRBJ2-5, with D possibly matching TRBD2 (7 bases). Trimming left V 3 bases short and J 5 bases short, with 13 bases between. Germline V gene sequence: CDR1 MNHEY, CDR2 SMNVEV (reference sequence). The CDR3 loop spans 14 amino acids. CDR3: CASSFAGAPETQYF. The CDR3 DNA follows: TGTGCCAGCAGTTTTGCGGGGGCCCCGGAGACCCAGTACTTC.

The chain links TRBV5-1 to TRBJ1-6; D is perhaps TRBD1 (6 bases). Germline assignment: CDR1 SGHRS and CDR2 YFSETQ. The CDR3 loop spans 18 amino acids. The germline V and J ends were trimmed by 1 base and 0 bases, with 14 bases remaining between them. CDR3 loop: CASSLTGWSGSYNSPLHF. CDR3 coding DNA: TGCGCCAGCAGCTTGACAGGGTGGTCTGGCTCCTATAATTCACCCCTCCACTTT.

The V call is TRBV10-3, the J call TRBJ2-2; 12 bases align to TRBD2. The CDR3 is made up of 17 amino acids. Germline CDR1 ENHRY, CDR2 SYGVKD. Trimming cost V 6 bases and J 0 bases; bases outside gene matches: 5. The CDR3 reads CAISLTSGGSNTGELFF. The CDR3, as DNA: TGTGCCATCAGCTTAACTAGCGGGGGGTCGAACACCGGGGAGCTGTTTTTT.